A selection of T cell receptor beta chains follows, all from one sample in a study of shared clonotypes between healthy human individuals. Some clones are missing from TCRdb's copy, which holds only in-frame ones; the method was immunoSEQ multiplex PCR. The sample includes around 690,000 clones, roughly 91% of them seen just once. The sample consisted of memory CD8+ T cells from PBMCs. These receptors all come from a man aged 18 to 30 in good health. Some clones in this sample may be carry-over from other donors' samples. Both conserved end residues are part of each CDR3. Each record gives: clone size, V gene, D gene, J gene, CDR3 DNA, CDR3 protein. D genes are given only for firm matches. Size is stated for part of the rows, as once, few or many counts, or as a class when the clone is expanded.

clone_size: -; v_call: TRBV19; d_call: -; j_call: TRBJ1-5; cdr3_nt: TGTGCCAGTAGTATACGGGAGGACAATCAGCCCCAGCATTTT; cdr3_aa: CASSIREDNQPQHF
clone_size: -; v_call: TRBV2; d_call: TRBD1; j_call: TRBJ2-7; cdr3_nt: TGTGCCAGCAGCGGGGACAGGTGGAACGAGCAGTACTTC; cdr3_aa: CASSGDRWNEQYF
clone_size: -; v_call: TRBV5-6; d_call: TRBD2; j_call: TRBJ2-7; cdr3_nt: TGTGCCAGCAGCTACCAAGGGGCGGGAGTCTACGAGCAGTACTTC; cdr3_aa: CASSYQGAGVYEQYF
clone_size: -; v_call: TRBV5-4; d_call: -; j_call: TRBJ2-4; cdr3_nt: TGTGCCAGCAGCTTTTTCGGGAGTGCCAAAAACATTCAGTACTTC; cdr3_aa: CASSFFGSAKNIQYF
clone_size: -; v_call: TRBV14; d_call: TRBD1; j_call: TRBJ2-2; cdr3_nt: TGTGCCAGCAGCACATATCGGACAGGGTCCGGGGAGCTGTTTTTT; cdr3_aa: CASSTYRTGSGELFF
clone_size: -; v_call: TRBV2; d_call: -; j_call: TRBJ2-2; cdr3_nt: TGTGCCAGCATAGGGGGGAGGGCCGTCGGGGAGCTGTTTTTT; cdr3_aa: CASIGGRAVGELFF
clone_size: few; v_call: TRBV6-6; d_call: -; j_call: TRBJ1-4; cdr3_nt: TGTGCCAGCAGCCCTTACAATGAAAAACTGTTTTTT; cdr3_aa: CASSPYNEKLFF
clone_size: -; v_call: TRBV5-1; d_call: -; j_call: TRBJ1-1; cdr3_nt: TGCGCCAGCAGCTTACTAACAGGGTCTGAAGCTTTCTTT; cdr3_aa: CASSLLTGSEAFF
clone_size: -; v_call: TRBV27; d_call: -; j_call: TRBJ2-7; cdr3_nt: TGTGCCAGCAGCCCCGACAGGTACTACGAGCAGTACTTC; cdr3_aa: CASSPDRYYEQYF
clone_size: -; v_call: TRBV27; d_call: -; j_call: TRBJ2-7; cdr3_nt: TGTGCCAGCAGTTCGACTCAATACGAGCAGTACTTC; cdr3_aa: CASSSTQYEQYF
clone_size: -; v_call: TRBV5-1; d_call: -; j_call: TRBJ2-7; cdr3_nt: TGCGCCAGCAGCTTGGCCGTTTTCAACTCCTACGAGCAGTACTTC; cdr3_aa: CASSLAVFNSYEQYF
clone_size: -; v_call: TRBV25-1; d_call: -; j_call: TRBJ2-5; cdr3_nt: TGTGCCAGCAGTGATCAGGGCACCCAAGAGACCCAGTACTTC; cdr3_aa: CASSDQGTQETQYF
clone_size: -; v_call: TRBV4-1; d_call: TRBD2; j_call: TRBJ2-1; cdr3_nt: TGCGCCAGCAGCCAAGGTCCAAGCGGGAGTGGCAATGAGCAGTTCTTC; cdr3_aa: CASSQGPSGSGNEQFF
clone_size: once; v_call: TRBV25-1; d_call: -; j_call: TRBJ2-2; cdr3_nt: TGTGCCAGCAGTGGACGCCGGGACTCGAAAAACACCGGGGAGCTGTTTTTT; cdr3_aa: CASSGRRDSKNTGELFF
clone_size: -; v_call: TRBV10-3; d_call: -; j_call: TRBJ2-1; cdr3_nt: TGTGCCATCAGTGAGTCAGGGAGTCACTACAATGAGCAGTTCTTC; cdr3_aa: CAISESGSHYNEQFF
clone_size: -; v_call: TRBV27; d_call: -; j_call: TRBJ1-1; cdr3_nt: TGTGCCAGCAGTTTATTGGGGGACAAGGACATCATCTTT; cdr3_aa: CASSLLGDKDIIF
clone_size: -; v_call: TRBV5-3; d_call: TRBD2; j_call: TRBJ2-5; cdr3_nt: TGTGCCAGAAGCCCCAGCGGGACTCAAGAGACCCAGTACTTC; cdr3_aa: CARSPSGTQETQYF
clone_size: -; v_call: TRBV7-8; d_call: TRBD2; j_call: TRBJ2-7; cdr3_nt: TGTGCCAGCAGCGAACCCGACCGGCTAGCGGGAGGGAGCTCCTACGAGCAGTACTTC; cdr3_aa: CASSEPDRLAGGSSYEQYF
clone_size: -; v_call: TRBV28; d_call: TRBD1; j_call: TRBJ2-1; cdr3_nt: TGTGCCAGCACTCGACAGGGGGCGGCCTACAATGAGCAGTTCTTC; cdr3_aa: CASTRQGAAYNEQFF
clone_size: few; v_call: TRBV28; d_call: TRBD2; j_call: TRBJ2-7; cdr3_nt: TGTGCCAGTACTAGCGGGAATTACGAGCAGTACTTC; cdr3_aa: CASTSGNYEQYF
clone_size: -; v_call: TRBV7-9; d_call: -; j_call: TRBJ2-5; cdr3_nt: TGTGCCAGCAGCTTAGTAGAGCTTTCGGAGACCCAGTACTTC; cdr3_aa: CASSLVELSETQYF
clone_size: -; v_call: TRBV28; d_call: TRBD2; j_call: TRBJ2-7; cdr3_nt: TGTGCCAGCAGTTTTGGGCTAGCGGGGATCATGGAGCAGTACTTC; cdr3_aa: CASSFGLAGIMEQYF